Below are 18 T cell receptor beta chains sequenced from a single sample in a study of T cell repertoires in cytomegalovirus infection. Their antigens remain unidentified. Using its own MiXCR run on the reads, TCRdb lists one record per CDR3 protein. The table lists roughly 920,000 distinct CDR3 sequences, around 31% of them singletons. The sample consisted of cultured CD8+ T cells from PBMCs, taken from culture after CMV antigen stimulation. These TCRs come from a human donor in good health (CMV status not recorded). Some clones in this sample may be carry-over from other donors' samples.

There are many counts of this clonotype. V and J are TRBV7-8 and TRBJ2-1; perhaps TRBD2 as D (6 bases). Germline CDR1 and CDR2: SGHVS and FQNEAQ. This CDR3 has 15 residues. With 5 bases removed from V and 5 bases from J, the gap between germline ends came to 16 bases. Here the CDR3 reads CASSHRDFENNEQFF. The CDR3 coding sequence is TGTGCCAGCAGCCACCGGGACTTTGAGAACAATGAGCAGTTCTTC.

This clonotype showed up just a few times. The V gene is TRBV5-1, the J gene TRBJ1-1, with no clear D. Per the germline V gene, CDR1 is SGHRS and CDR2 is YFSETQ. The V end was cut by 3 bases, the J end by 10 bases, with 13 bases between. The CDR3 sequence is 12 residues long. The CDR3 sequence: CASSSDPDTAFF. DNA for the CDR3: TGCGCCAGCAGCTCTGACCCCGATACAGCTTTCTTT.

CDR3 protein: CASSPGLAGPSGDTQYF. The DNA for the CDR3 is TGTGCCAGCAGCCCAGGACTAGCGGGGCCTTCAGGAGATACGCAGTATTTT. This chain uses TRBV3-1 with TRBJ2-3; 12 bases are shared with TRBD2. V trimming: 4 bases; J trimming: 5 bases; junction bases outside the gene matches: 10. Germline CDR1 LGHDT, CDR2 YNNKEL (reference sequence). CDR3 length: 17 residues.

J is TRBJ1-3 and V is TRBV3-1, with D unclear. Trimming took 1 base from V and 0 from J, leaving 7 bases between them. The germline gives CDR1 LGHDT, CDR2 YNNKEL (reference sequence). The CDR3 extends over 15 amino acids. The CDR3 is CASSQVVISGNTIYF. CDR3 sequence (DNA): TGTGCCAGCAGCCAAGTAGTGATCTCTGGAAACACCATATATTTT.

In DNA form, the CDR3 reads TGTGCCAGCAGTGAAGGGACAGTGGAATGGGATACGCAGTATTTT. Protein sequence: CASSEGTVEWDTQYF. The genes are TRBV6-1 and TRBJ2-3; TRBD1 might be the D (6 bases). CDR1 is MNHNS, CDR2 SASEGT, per germline. V lost 1 base to trimming and J lost 6 bases, with 14 bases between them. The CDR3 contains 15 residues.

V is TRBV7-2 and J is TRBJ2-5; 8 bases align to TRBD1. This CDR3 is 16 amino acids long. Germline V gene sequence: CDR1 SGHTA, CDR2 FQGNSA. Trimming removed 8 bases from V and 5 bases from J; junction bases left unmatched: 16. The CDR3 DNA is TGTGCCAGCCAGCAGCGCCTCAGGGGGCCGGAGGAGACCCAGTACTTC. Its translation is CASQQRLRGPEETQYF.

V is TRBV27 and J is TRBJ2-7; D uncertain. Germline V CDR1 and CDR2: MNHEY, SMNVEV (reference sequence). Trimming removed 7 bases from V and 7 bases from J, with 11 bases in between. CDR3 length: 11 residues. This chain's CDR3 is CASTHLREQYF. In DNA form, the CDR3 reads TGTGCCAGCACCCATCTCCGGGAGCAGTACTTC.

Note on this clonotype: A much larger clone lies one base from this, so it may be a read error. The V and J genes are TRBV7-6 and TRBJ2-3, with 9 positions matching TRBD1. The CDR3 length is 14 residues. V dropped 7 bases and J dropped 3; count of bases not matched to a gene: 5. The germline gives CDR1 SGHVS, CDR2 FNYEAQ. CDR3 in amino acids: CASNIGQGTDTQYF. The DNA of the CDR3 is TGTGCCAGCAACATCGGACAGGGGACAGATACGCAGTATTTT. The entire variable domain, with the rest obtained from reference TRBV7-6 and TRBJ2-3, is as follows: GAGVSQSPRYKVTKRGQDVALRCDPISGHVSLYWYRQALGQGPEFLTYFNYEAQQDKSGLPNDRFSAERPEGSISTLTIQRTEQRDSAMYRCASNIGQGTDTQYFGPGTRLTVL.

A few counts support this clonotype. The V call is TRBV6-4, the J call TRBJ1-2, with 7 bases lining up with TRBD1. CDR3 length: 15 residues. V shed 0 bases and J 4 bases; nucleotides not matched to a gene: 5. CDR1 is MRHNA and CDR2 is SNTAGT in the germline V gene. CDR3 DNA: TGTGCCAGCAGTGACTCGGCAGGGGGGGGCTATGGCTACACCTTC. It encodes CASSDSAGGGYGYTF.

The rearrangement links TRBV7-9 to TRBJ2-6; 8 bases align to TRBD1. The J segment lost 0 bases and the V segment lost 10 bases, leaving 23 bases of the junction unmatched. Germline V gene lookup returns CDR1 SEHNR and CDR2 FQNEAQ (reference sequence). This CDR3 comprises 21 residues. DNA of the CDR3: TGTGCCATTACACCCACCCCTAGAATACGGGACAGGATCTCTGGGGCCAACGTCCTGACTTTC. Its protein product is CAITPTPRIRDRISGANVLTF.

Worth noting for this clonotype: A read error may produce the germline difference seen at one junction end. V and J are TRBV27 and TRBJ2-2; no reliable D call. Germline CDR1 MNHEY, CDR2 SMNVEV (reference sequence). This CDR3 comprises 14 residues. As DNA, the CDR3 is TGTGCCAACAGTTTGGCCGGGTTCCCCGGGGAGCTGTTTTTT. This gives the protein CANSLAGFPGELFF.

This clonotype was found a few times. V gene TRBV6-5 combines with J gene TRBJ1-2, with 10 bases matching TRBD1. J was trimmed by 8 bases and V by 2 bases; bases with no gene match: 14. Germline V lookup: CDR1 MNHEY, CDR2 SVGAGI. CDR3 length: 17 amino acids. This chain's CDR3 is CASSYGGTGEALWGYTF. The CDR3 nucleotides read TGTGCCAGCAGTTACGGCGGGACAGGGGAGGCACTATGGGGCTACACCTTC.

The chain carries TRBV20-1 and TRBJ2-7; D call uncertain. The CDR3 length is 13 residues. Per germline, CDR1 DFQATT and CDR2 SNEGSKA (reference sequence). V shed 1 base and J shed 4 bases, with 11 bases lying between them. CDR3 protein: CSARVILGYEQYV. The CDR3 region has the DNA TGCAGTGCTAGAGTTATTCTGGGATACGAGCAGTACGTC.

This clonotype occurred a few times. The chain carries TRBV19 and TRBJ2-1, with D unresolved. V was shortened by 1 base and J by 0 bases, with 7 bases between the two germline ends. This CDR3 has 15 residues. Per the germline V gene, CDR1 is LNHDA and CDR2 is SQIVND (reference sequence). CDR3 bases: TGTGCCAGTAGTATAGGACGGAGCTCCTACAATGAGCAGTTCTTC. Translating it yields CASSIGRSSYNEQFF.

This clonotype was recorded a few times. The chain has TRBV6-5 and TRBJ1-4; D is uncertain. Germline CDR1 and CDR2: MNHEY and SVGAGI. The CDR3 sequence is 11 residues long. V shed 7 bases and J shed 5 bases, with 5 bases lying between them. The CDR3 DNA follows: TGTGCCAGCAAGAGGAATGAAAAACTGTTTTTT. It encodes CASKRNEKLFF.

This clonotype was counted only a few times. The chain links TRBV7-3 to TRBJ2-1; D remains ambiguous. Trimming left V 1 base short and J 9 bases short, with 7 bases between. Per the germline V gene, CDR1 is SGHTA and CDR2 is FQGTGA. The CDR3 loop spans 12 amino acids. This CDR3 reads CASSLMVGEQFF. In DNA form, the CDR3 reads TGTGCCAGCAGCTTAATGGTGGGTGAGCAGTTCTTC.

V is TRBV2 and J is TRBJ1-1; D remains ambiguous. V shed 2 bases and J shed 1 base, with 11 bases lying between them. Germline lookup yields CDR1 SNHLY and CDR2 FYNNEI. This CDR3 comprises 15 residues. The CDR3 reads CASSETLNGNTEAFF. CDR3 DNA sequence: TGTGCCAGCAGTGAAACGTTAAACGGGAACACTGAAGCTTTCTTT.

This sequence joins TRBV5-1 and TRBJ2-3, with 9 bases that match TRBD2. Losses at the gene ends were 1 base for V and 4 bases for J; bases not matched to a gene: 7. Germline assignment: CDR1 SGHRS and CDR2 YFSETQ. This CDR3 is built from 16 residues. The CDR3 protein is CASSLTSGWFPDTQYF. CDR3 sequence (DNA): TGCGCCAGCAGCTTGACTAGCGGGTGGTTCCCAGATACGCAGTATTTT.